This section outlines one T cell receptor beta chain sequence together with its context. This entry is derived from a study of blood T cell repertoires in COVID-19. Background on the study: The United States, Italy and Spain supplied acute and convalescent COVID-19 samples. In each case, the material was cDNA or gDNA derived from T cells, B-cell-depleted T cells, or PBMCs.

The V gene's germline CDR1 is LGHDT and CDR2 YNNKEL (reference sequence). CDR3 size: 13 residues. The V and J ends lost 4 bases and 6 bases respectively, with 12 bases between them. Method: immunoSEQ multiplex PCR; TCRdb's copy keeps in-frame clones and lacks some. This table has 130,000 to 150,000 clones, 84% appearing once. This sequence originates from a woman older than 75 in a cohort sampled during active or convalescent COVID-19. What was sequenced was peripheral blood. The chain carries TRBV3-1 (or the pseudogene TRBV3-2) and TRBJ1-2, with a weak D call TRBD1 (5 bases). CDR3 loop: CASSRMPGNGYTF. As DNA, the CDR3 is TGTGCCAGCAGCCGGATGCCAGGGAATGGCTACACCTTC.